This T cell receptor beta chain appears in the sequencing data of a study of graft-versus-host responses after intestinal transplantation. On this clone: Its antigen is still unknown.

The assay was immunoSEQ multiplex PCR, and TCRdb's table has in-frame clones only and misses some. The profile shows about 96,000 clones, 80% to 95% of them singletons. This CDR3 comprises 16 residues. CDR1 SGHRS and CDR2 YFSETQ come from the germline V gene. Trimming shortened V by 0 bases and J by 3 bases, and 15 bases separated the two germline ends. The sequence derives from a human donor who received an intestinal transplant. The chain links TRBV5-1 to TRBJ1-1; possibly TRBD1 for D (5 bases). The sequencing here drew on unstimulated CD4+ T cells sorted from spleen or lymph node cells, taken before intestinal transplant. The CDR3 loop is CASSLAQGFVDTEAFF. DNA of the CDR3: TGCGCCAGCAGCTTGGCTCAGGGATTTGTTGACACTGAAGCTTTCTTT.